What follows are 5 T cell receptor beta chains derived from one specimen sequenced in a study of blood T cell repertoires in COVID-19. Assay used: immunoSEQ multiplex PCR; TCRdb lists only in-frame clones, some missing. The sample carries about 200,000 clones, about four fifths recorded once. Sequenced input: PBMCs or T cells enriched from blood (not recorded which). These receptors were collected from a man aged 40-49 years who had recovered from COVID-19.

V usage is TRBV4-2 and J usage is TRBJ1-2; weak D call: TRBD1 (5 bases). V was shortened by 1 base and J by 8 bases, with 20 bases between the two germline ends. This CDR3 is 16 amino acids long. Germline CDR1 reads LGHNA; CDR2 reads YNFKEQ. CDR3 DNA: TGTGCCAGCAGCCAAGGTATTCATGGGGGGATTGGCGGCTACACCTTC. Translation gives CASSQGIHGGIGGYTF.

This clone has a count of ten or more. This rearrangement joins TRBV11-3 to TRBJ2-2, with 7 bases lining up with TRBD1. The CDR3 extends over 16 amino acids. J lost 4 bases, V lost 6 bases, and 11 bases had no gene match. Germline-derived CDR1 and CDR2 are SGHNT and YENEEA. The CDR3 region is CASRTGDGDATGELFF. In nucleotides, the CDR3 is TGTGCCAGCAGAACAGGGGACGGCGACGCCACCGGGGAGCTGTTTTTT.

The chain combines TRBV5-8 with TRBJ1-2; D possibly corresponds to TRBD1 (6 bases). The germline V gene encodes CDR1 SGHTS and CDR2 YDEGEE. The CDR3 length is 16 residues. Trimming left V 2 bases short and J 7 bases short, with 21 bases between. The CDR3 DNA reads TGTGCCAGCAGCTTAGACCTACAGGGCAAAAGGGCTGGCTACACCTTC. Translating it yields CASSLDLQGKRAGYTF.

V usage is TRBV6-6 and J usage is TRBJ2-3; D is perhaps TRBD1 (6 bases). Germline CDR1 is MNHNY and CDR2 is SVGAGI (reference sequence). This CDR3 is 15 amino acids long. V lost 2 bases and J lost 0, with 9 bases in between. CDR3 protein: CASSYGQGSTDTQYF. DNA for the CDR3: TGTGCCAGCAGTTACGGGCAGGGGAGCACAGATACGCAGTATTTT.

The chain combines TRBV5-4 with TRBJ1-2; D is undetermined. Trimming left V 1 base short and J 2 bases short, with 6 bases between. Germline CDR1 is SGHNT and CDR2 is YYREEE (reference sequence). The CDR3 length is 13 residues. The CDR3 region has the DNA TGTGCCAGCAGCTTGTCCCAAAACTATGGCTACACCTTC. Amino acid sequence: CASSLSQNYGYTF.